The present entry profiles one TCR beta chain with its context. The CDR3 is made up of 15 amino acids. Germline loops: CDR1 MDHEN, CDR2 SYDVKM. The junction had 11 bases not matched to a gene; V was cut back by 6 bases and J by 6 bases. The data are from a study of cytomegalovirus exposure and HLA in healthy donors. For the study at large: Later, an analysis reported that the 110 or so validation repertoires had used the same platform as the roughly 720 first-cohort repertoires.

Sequencing was performed with immunoSEQ multiplex PCR; in TCRdb, only in-frame clones are kept and a portion is missing. The table includes 130,000 to 150,000 clones, around nine tenths detected once. The rearrangement joins TRBV28 to TRBJ1-5, with 7 positions matching TRBD1. The origin of this receptor is a woman aged 18-29 years in good health and CMV-seropositive. Sequencing used PBMCs. The CDR3 here is CASSRKTGLSQPQHF. For the CDR3, the DNA is TGTGCCAGCAGCAGAAAGACAGGGCTGAGTCAGCCCCAGCATTTT.